Listed below are T cell receptor beta chains from one sample, sequenced in a study of T cells after yellow fever vaccination. TCRdb called the 5' RACE reads again in MiXCR, with one record for every CDR3 protein. The table lists hundreds of thousands of distinct CDR3 sequences, roughly 9% of them singletons. Sequences were derived from CD4+ T cells sorted from PBMCs, sampled 5 days after the yellow fever booster vaccination. These receptors were collected from a man younger than 35 who received the YFV17D yellow fever vaccine. The conserved cysteine and the conserved F or W are not part of the CDR3 here. A D gene is named only where the DNA matches it firmly.

v_gene,d_gene,j_gene,CDR3aa
TRBV11-2,TRBD2,TRBJ2-1,ASSPLRGGYNEQF
TRBV7-2,TRBD1,TRBJ1-5,ASSLVGGGQGGQPQH
TRBV4-3,TRBD2,TRBJ2-7,ASSLPGWVAGANEQY
TRBV7-2,.,TRBJ2-7,ASSLSQYEQY
TRBV15,TRBD1,TRBJ1-2,ATSRGGTAEYYGYT
TRBV30,.,TRBJ1-5,AWSSNPNQPQH
TRBV4-2,TRBD1,TRBJ1-5,ASSQVGQGIEPQH
TRBV27,TRBD1,TRBJ2-2,ATKTRHPTGVDTGELF
TRBV7-9,.,TRBJ2-2,ASSPQSTEELF
TRBV5-1,.,TRBJ2-3,ASSRSGTTGDTQY
TRBV18,.,TRBJ1-2,ASSQQHSYGYT
TRBV5-1,TRBD2,TRBJ2-7,ASSLGAASGVQYEQY
TRBV20-1,.,TRBJ1-5,SAREGHNQPQH
TRBV27,.,TRBJ2-5,ASRQGLQETQY
TRBV20-1,TRBD1,TRBJ1-5,SALKGQANQPQH
TRBV9,.,TRBJ2-1,ASSRTTYNEQF
TRBV6-2/TRBV6-3,TRBD2,TRBJ2-5,ASSSQPGLGETQY
TRBV4-3,.,TRBJ2-3,ASSQDSRTSTDTQY
TRBV3-1,.,TRBJ1-3,ASSQEEVVYGNTIY
TRBV9,.,TRBJ2-1,ASSVGTPANEQF
TRBV19,TRBD1,TRBJ1-2,ASTNRDRAGYT
TRBV29-1,TRBD1,TRBJ1-3,SVEDRVPGGTIY